Listed below are T cell receptor beta chains from one sample, sequenced in a study of PD-L1 blockade in urothelial cancer. Sequencing used immunoSEQ multiplex PCR; TCRdb keeps in-frame clones, though not all of them. The sample includes about 81,000 clones, 70% to 90% of them seen just once. The sample here was PBMCs, taken around atezolizumab (anti-PD-L1) treatment. Receptors were obtained from an elderly woman with urothelial cancer. CDR3s include the opening cysteine and the closing phenylalanine or tryptophan. D genes are given only for firm matches. Expanded clones get a size class; other rows say once, few or many, or leave the size out.

>TRBV30|TRBD2|NA|TRBJ2-7
CAWSPSGWAYEQYF
TGTGCCTGGAGTCCTAGCGGGTGGGCCTACGAGCAGTACTTC
>TRBV2|NA|NA|TRBJ1-5
CASSVGVSNQPQHF
TGTGCCAGCAGTGTCGGGGTGAGCAATCAGCCCCAGCATTTT
>TRBV5-1|TRBD2|NA|TRBJ2-7
CASSFTSGPTYEQYF
TGCGCCAGCAGCTTTACTAGCGGGCCAACCTACGAGCAGTACTTC
>TRBV7-9|TRBD1|once|TRBJ1-4
CASSHPGTGIEKLFF
TGTGCCAGCAGCCACCCCGGGACAGGGATTGAAAAACTGTTTTTT
>TRBV7-9|NA|once|TRBJ1-1
CASSREDSPWTEAFF
TGTGCCAGCAGCCGTGAGGACAGCCCGTGGACTGAAGCTTTCTTT
>TRBV5-1|TRBD2|NA|TRBJ2-1
CASSPGGGNEQFF
TGCGCCAGCAGCCCGGGGGGGGGCAATGAGCAGTTCTTC
>TRBV7-8|NA|NA|TRBJ1-1
CASSSELNTEAFF
TGTGCCAGCAGCTCGGAGCTGAACACTGAAGCTTTCTTT
>TRBV18|TRBD1|medium-sized|TRBJ1-4
CASSLRQGASANEKLFF
TGTGCCAGCTCACTCAGACAGGGGGCGTCAGCTAATGAAAAACTGTTTTTT
>TRBV14|TRBD1|NA|TRBJ1-4
CASSARQGLGEKLFF
TGTGCCAGCAGCGCCCGACAGGGTTTGGGTGAAAAACTGTTTTTT
>TRBV6-5|NA|NA|TRBJ2-3
CASSSEVGGDTQYF
TGTGCCAGCAGTTCGGAGGTGGGCGGAGATACGCAGTATTTT
>TRBV2|NA|NA|TRBJ1-5
CASSEVHGGNQPQHF
TGTGCCAGCAGTGAAGTTCACGGAGGCAATCAGCCCCAGCATTTT
>TRBV10-3|TRBD1|few|TRBJ1-2
CAITAETGGSGYTF
TGTGCCATCACCGCGGAGACAGGGGGCTCTGGCTACACCTTC
>TRBV20-1|NA|NA|TRBJ2-1
CSADLGEQFF
TGCAGTGCGGACTTGGGGGAGCAGTTCTTC
>TRBV12-1|NA|NA|TRBJ1-5
CASSPDRDNQPQHF
TGTGCCAGCAGCCCCGACAGAGACAATCAGCCCCAGCATTTT
>TRBV27|NA|once|TRBJ2-7
CASSTQGGEQYF
TGTGCCAGCAGCACTCAGGGAGGCGAGCAGTACTTC
>TRBV28|TRBD1|NA|TRBJ2-1
CASSQDRVTYNEQFF
TGTGCCAGCAGCCAGGACAGGGTAACCTACAATGAGCAGTTCTTC
>TRBV5-1|TRBD1|NA|TRBJ2-5
CASSITGGEETQYF
TGCGCCAGCAGCATCACAGGGGGCGAGGAGACCCAGTACTTC
>TRBV11-2|TRBD2|NA|TRBJ2-1
CASSLAGGPLAEQFF
TGTGCCAGCAGCTTAGCGGGAGGGCCACTAGCTGAGCAGTTCTTC
>TRBV5-8|NA|NA|TRBJ1-5
CARREGGWQPQHF
TGTGCCAGACGGGAGGGGGGATGGCAGCCCCAGCATTTT